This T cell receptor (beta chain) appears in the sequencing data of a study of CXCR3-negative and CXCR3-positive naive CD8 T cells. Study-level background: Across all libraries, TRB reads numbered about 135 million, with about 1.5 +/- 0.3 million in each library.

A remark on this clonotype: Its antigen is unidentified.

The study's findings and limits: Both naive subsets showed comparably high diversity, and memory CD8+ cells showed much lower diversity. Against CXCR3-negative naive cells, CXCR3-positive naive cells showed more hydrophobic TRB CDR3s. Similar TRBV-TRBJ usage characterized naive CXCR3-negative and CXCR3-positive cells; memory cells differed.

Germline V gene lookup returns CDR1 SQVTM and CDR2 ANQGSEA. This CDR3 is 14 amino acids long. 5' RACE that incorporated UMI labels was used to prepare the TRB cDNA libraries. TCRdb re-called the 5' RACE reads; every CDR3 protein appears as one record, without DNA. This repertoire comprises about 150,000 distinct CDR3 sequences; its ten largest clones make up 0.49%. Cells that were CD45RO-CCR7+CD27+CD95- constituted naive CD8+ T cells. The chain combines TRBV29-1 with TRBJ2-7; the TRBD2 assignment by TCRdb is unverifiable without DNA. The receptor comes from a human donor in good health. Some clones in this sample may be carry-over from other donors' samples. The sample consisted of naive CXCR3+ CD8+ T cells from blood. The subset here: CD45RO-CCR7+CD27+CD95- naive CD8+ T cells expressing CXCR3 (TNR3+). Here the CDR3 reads CSVSGHALLYEQYF.